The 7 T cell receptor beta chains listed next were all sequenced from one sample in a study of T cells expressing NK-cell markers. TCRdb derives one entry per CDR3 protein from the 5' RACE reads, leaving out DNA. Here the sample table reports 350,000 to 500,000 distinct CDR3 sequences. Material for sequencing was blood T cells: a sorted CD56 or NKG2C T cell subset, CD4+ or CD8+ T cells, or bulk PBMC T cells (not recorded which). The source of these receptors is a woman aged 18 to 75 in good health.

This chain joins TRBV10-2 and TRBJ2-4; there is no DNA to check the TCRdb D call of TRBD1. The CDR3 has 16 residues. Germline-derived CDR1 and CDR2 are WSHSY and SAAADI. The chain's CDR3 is CASSDPTGGGQNIQYF.

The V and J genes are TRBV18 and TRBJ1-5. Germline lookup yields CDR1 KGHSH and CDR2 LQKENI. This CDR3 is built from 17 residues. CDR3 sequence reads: CASSPQGTGEGNQPQHF.

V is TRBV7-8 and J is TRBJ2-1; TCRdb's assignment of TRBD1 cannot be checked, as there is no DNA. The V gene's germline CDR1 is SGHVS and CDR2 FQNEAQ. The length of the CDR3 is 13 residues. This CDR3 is CASSFPGRNEQFF.

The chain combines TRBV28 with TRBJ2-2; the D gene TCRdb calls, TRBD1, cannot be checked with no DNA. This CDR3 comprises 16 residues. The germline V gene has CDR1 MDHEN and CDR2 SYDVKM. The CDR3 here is CASSPSPRYVAGELFF.

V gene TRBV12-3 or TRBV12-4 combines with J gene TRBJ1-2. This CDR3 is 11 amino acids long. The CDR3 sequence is CASSSFSGYTF.

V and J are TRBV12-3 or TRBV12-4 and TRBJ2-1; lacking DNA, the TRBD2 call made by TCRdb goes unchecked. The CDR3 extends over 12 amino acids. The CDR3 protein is CASSPLAPEQFF.

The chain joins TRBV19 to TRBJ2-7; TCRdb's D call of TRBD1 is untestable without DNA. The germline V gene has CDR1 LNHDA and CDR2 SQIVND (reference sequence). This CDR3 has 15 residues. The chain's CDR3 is CASSPTGTGPGEQYF.